This T cell receptor beta chain was found in a study of T cell changes during pregnancy in multiple sclerosis. This CDR3 spans 17 amino acids. CDR1 SGHRS and CDR2 YFSETQ come from the germline V gene. V dropped 0 bases and J dropped 2; count of bases not matched to a gene: 7. Profiling relied on immunoSEQ multiplex PCR, and the TCRdb table lists in-frame clones only, not all of them. This table holds around 63,000 clones, 85% to 95% found once. The chain is built from TRBV5-1 and TRBJ2-3; 9 bases agree with TRBD1. The source material was CD8+ T cells from peripheral blood mononuclear cells, sampled in the third trimester of pregnancy. The clonotype comes from a female donor in good health, enrolled as a control in a pregnancy study. The CDR3, as DNA: TGCGCCAGCAGCTTGGGGGCACAGGGGGCATACACAGATACGCAGTATTTT. Translation gives CASSLGAQGAYTDTQYF.